The clone carrying this T cell receptor (beta chain) was detected many times. J was trimmed by 9 bases and V by 2 bases; bases with no gene match: 8. The CDR3 consists of 15 residues. The V gene's germline CDR1 is GTSNPN and CDR2 SVGIG (reference sequence). As processed by the authors: Reference gene primer amplification gave estimated nucleated cell counts. Method: immunoSEQ multiplex PCR; TCRdb's copy keeps in-frame clones and lacks some. V and J calls plus clone size are reproduced from that table; the DNA served to infer D and trimming. The sample has 60,000 or so clones, around 86% seen once; the top ten hold about 12%. These data belong to a study of blood T cell repertoires in COVID-19. At the level of the study: Donors in the United States, Italy and Spain gave samples during acute or convalescent COVID-19. PBMCs, B-cell-depleted T cells, or T cells were the source of the cDNA or gDNA that made up the material.

The chain links TRBV30 to TRBJ1-6; 9 positions agree with TRBD1. This clonotype was sampled from a human donor in a cohort sampled during active COVID-19. Source material: peripheral blood. The CDR3 DNA is TGTGCCTGGAGTTTTTACAGGGGGCGGGCTTCACCCCTCCACTTT. It translates to CAWSFYRGRASPLHF.